This TCR beta chain was documented in a study of CD8 T cell repertoires and HIV-1 epitope variants. Whole-study context: Epitopes were three Gag families plus Nef HW9 and YT9.

The CDR3 extends over 15 amino acids. The junction had 9 bases not matched to a gene; V was cut back by 6 bases and J by 8 bases. Germline values: CDR1 SNHLY, CDR2 FYNNEI. About this clone itself: Its cognate antigen is unknown.

Study-wide results and limits: This assay reports beta chains of antigen-expanded cells, not T cell function.

Method: immunoSEQ multiplex PCR; TCRdb's copy keeps in-frame clones and lacks some. The sample has about 4,600 clones, 67% seen once. This sequence joins TRBV2 and TRBJ2-1; 11 nucleotides agree with TRBD1. The TCR was taken from a male donor with HIV. Sequenced material: cultured CD8+ T cells derived from PBMCs. DNA for the CDR3: TGTGCCAGCAGAGGGACAGGGGGGCGGATGGATGAGCAGTTCTTC. This gives the protein CASRGTGGRMDEQFF.